The sequence of this T cell receptor beta chain was determined in a study of cytomegalovirus exposure and HLA in healthy donors. Study-wide context: Of over 350 genotyped donors, 80% to 85% grouped in the Caucasian-associated ancestry cluster. Study-wide results and limits: Investigators reported approximately 170 TCR beta chains as tied to cytomegalovirus. The authors later found HLA-associated TCR beta chains more clonally expanded than equally common others. HLA-A and HLA-B allele assignments for most subjects were reportedly predicted accurately using TCR beta sequences.

The germline CDR1 and CDR2 sequences are MNHEY and SMNVEV (reference sequence). V lost 6 bases and J 0 bases, leaving 6 bases between the germline ends. The CDR3 has 14 amino acids. This PCR relied on a set of 60 Vbeta primers and 13 Jbeta primers. Here immunoSEQ multiplex PCR was the method, and the copy in TCRdb shows in-frame clones only, minus some. Found here are about 90,000 clones, approximately 66% of them singletons; the top ten hold 3.9%. A note on this clone: Its target is unknown.

The receptor comes from a man aged 25-40 years in good health and CMV-seronegative. Sequencing used PBMCs. The chain combines TRBV27 with TRBJ2-6; no firm D call. The CDR3 sequence: CASRPGSGANVLTF. The CDR3, as DNA: TGTGCCAGCAGGCCAGGCTCTGGGGCCAACGTCCTGACTTTC.